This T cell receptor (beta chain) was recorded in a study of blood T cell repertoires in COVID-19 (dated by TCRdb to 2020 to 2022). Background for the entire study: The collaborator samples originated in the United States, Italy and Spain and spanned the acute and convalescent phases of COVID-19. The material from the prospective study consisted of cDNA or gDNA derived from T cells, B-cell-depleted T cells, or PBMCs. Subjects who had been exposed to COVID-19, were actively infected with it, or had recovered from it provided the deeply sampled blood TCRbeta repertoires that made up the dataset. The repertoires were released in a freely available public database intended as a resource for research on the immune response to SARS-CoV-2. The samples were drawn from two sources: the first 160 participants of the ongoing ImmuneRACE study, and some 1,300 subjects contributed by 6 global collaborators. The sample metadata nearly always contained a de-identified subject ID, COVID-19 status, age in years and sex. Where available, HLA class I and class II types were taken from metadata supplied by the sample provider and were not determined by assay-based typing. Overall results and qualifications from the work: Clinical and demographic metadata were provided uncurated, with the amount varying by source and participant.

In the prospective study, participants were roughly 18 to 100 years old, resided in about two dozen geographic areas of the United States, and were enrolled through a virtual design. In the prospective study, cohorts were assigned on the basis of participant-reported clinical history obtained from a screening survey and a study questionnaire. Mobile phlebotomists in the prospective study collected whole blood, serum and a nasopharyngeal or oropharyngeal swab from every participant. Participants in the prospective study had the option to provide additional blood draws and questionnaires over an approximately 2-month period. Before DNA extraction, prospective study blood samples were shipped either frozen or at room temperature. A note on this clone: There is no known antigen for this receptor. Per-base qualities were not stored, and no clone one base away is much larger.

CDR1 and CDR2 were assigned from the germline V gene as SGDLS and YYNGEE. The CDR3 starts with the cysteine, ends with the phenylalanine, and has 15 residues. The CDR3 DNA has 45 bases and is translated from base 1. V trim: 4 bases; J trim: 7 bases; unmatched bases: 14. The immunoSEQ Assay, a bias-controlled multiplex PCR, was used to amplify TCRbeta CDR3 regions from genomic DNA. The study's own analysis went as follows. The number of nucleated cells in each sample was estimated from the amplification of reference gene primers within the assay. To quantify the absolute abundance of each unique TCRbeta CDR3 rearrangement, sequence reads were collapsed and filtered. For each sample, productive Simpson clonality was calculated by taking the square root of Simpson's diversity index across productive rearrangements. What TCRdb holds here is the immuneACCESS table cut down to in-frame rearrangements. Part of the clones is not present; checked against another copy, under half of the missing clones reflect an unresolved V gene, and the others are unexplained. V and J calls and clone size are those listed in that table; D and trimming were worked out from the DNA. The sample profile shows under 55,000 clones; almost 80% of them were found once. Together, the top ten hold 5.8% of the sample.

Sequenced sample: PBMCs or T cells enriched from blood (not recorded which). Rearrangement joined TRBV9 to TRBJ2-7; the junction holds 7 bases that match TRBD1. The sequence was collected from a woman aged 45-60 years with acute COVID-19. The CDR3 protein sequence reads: CASSPRQGSFGEQYF. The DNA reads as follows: TGTGCCAGCAGCCCGAGACAGGGAAGTTTTGGGGAGCAGTACTTC.